A selection of T cell receptor beta chains follows, all from one sample in a study of somatic mutations in cytotoxic T cells in rheumatoid arthritis. The data were produced by immunoSEQ multiplex PCR, yet TCRdb's version contains in-frame clones alone and is incomplete. This table has roughly 15,000 clones, more than 60% appearing once. The sequenced sample consisted of CD8+ T cells sorted from blood. These receptors were taken from an adult with rheumatoid arthritis. Each CDR3 is given with its conserved first and last residue. D genes are given only for firm matches. Clone size is not always given. Where it is, it says once, few, many or a class for expanded clones.

d_call clone_size j_call v_call cdr3_aa cdr3_nt
- few TRBJ1-4 TRBV11-1 CASSRGDGTNEKLFF TGTGCCAGCAGCCGAGGGGACGGAACTAATGAAAAACTGTTTTTT
- - TRBJ2-3 TRBV2 CASSDSGPRDTQYF TGTGCCAGCAGTGACAGCGGGCCGAGGGATACGCAGTATTTT
- - TRBJ1-2 TRBV11-2 CASSFVPTGSYGYTF TGTGCCAGCAGCTTTGTCCCGACAGGCTCCTATGGCTACACCTTC
- - TRBJ2-7 TRBV5-6 CASSSTRGGEQYF TGTGCCAGCAGCTCAACCAGGGGAGGCGAGCAGTACTTC
- - TRBJ2-5 TRBV5-1 CASSLPGTGETQYF TGCGCCAGCAGCTTGCCCGGGACGGGGGAGACCCAGTACTTC
- - TRBJ1-6 TRBV5-4 CASSLEGGGSSYNSPLHF TGTGCCAGCAGCTTGGAGGGCGGGGGGAGCTCCTATAATTCACCCCTCCACTTT
- medium-sized TRBJ2-7 TRBV2 CASEERSYEQYF TGTGCCAGCGAGGAAAGAAGCTACGAGCAGTACTTC
- - TRBJ1-6 TRBV2 CASTVGQRYNSPLHF TGTGCCAGCACCGTTGGGCAGCGCTATAATTCACCCCTCCACTTT
- - TRBJ2-2 TRBV28 CASSSTGRTGELFF TGTGCCAGCAGTTCTACAGGGAGAACCGGGGAGCTGTTTTTT
TRBD2 - TRBJ2-7 TRBV4-1 CASSQTGTSGGEQYF TGCGCCAGCAGCCAAACCGGGACTAGCGGGGGCGAGCAGTACTTC
- - TRBJ1-2 TRBV27 CASSLGVGPNYGYTF TGTGCCAGCAGTCTGGGAGTGGGGCCTAACTATGGCTACACCTTC
- - TRBJ2-3 TRBV5-1 CASRDSPLVTDTQYF TGCGCCAGCCGAGACAGTCCCTTAGTCACAGATACGCAGTATTTT
TRBD2 - TRBJ2-3 TRBV19 CARPKGTSCPDTQYF TGTGCCAGACCGAAAGGGACTAGCTGTCCAGATACGCAGTATTTT
TRBD1 - TRBJ2-1 TRBV29-1 CSVRDRFPNEQFF TGCAGCGTTCGGGACAGGTTTCCCAATGAGCAGTTCTTC
- once TRBJ2-2 TRBV7-9 CASSLQVRTLSPHGELFF TGTGCCAGCAGCTTACAAGTTAGGACTCTCTCTCCGCACGGGGAGCTGTTTTTT
- - TRBJ1-2 TRBV7-2 CASSLAMDGYTF TGTGCCAGCAGCTTAGCTATGGATGGCTACACCTTC
TRBD1 - TRBJ2-1 TRBV19 CASREGTDNEQFF TGTGCCAGTAGGGAAGGGACAGACAATGAGCAGTTCTTC
TRBD1 - TRBJ2-1 TRBV28 CASSLGTGTGDGDEQFF TGTGCCAGCAGTTTAGGGACTGGGACAGGGGACGGGGATGAGCAGTTCTTC
- - TRBJ1-2 TRBV18 CASSPPVGIYGYTF TGTGCCAGCTCACCACCGGTCGGGATCTATGGCTACACCTTC
- - TRBJ2-2 TRBV4-2 CASSQEWTVGNTGELFF TGTGCCAGCAGCCAAGAGTGGACAGTAGGGAACACCGGGGAGCTGTTTTTT
- - TRBJ1-5 TRBV4-2 CASSQEGRAGQPQHF TGTGCCAGCAGCCAAGAGGGGAGGGCAGGCCAGCCCCAGCATTTT
TRBD2 - TRBJ2-1 TRBV7-9 CASSWRGAGGPYNEQFF TGTGCCAGCAGCTGGCGTGGTGCGGGGGGTCCATACAATGAGCAGTTCTTC
- - TRBJ1-1 TRBV2 CASSEAFLLNTEAFF TGTGCCAGCAGTGAGGCGTTCCTCCTGAACACTGAAGCTTTCTTT
- - TRBJ2-7 TRBV27 CASRTFRDYEQYF TGTGCCAGCAGAACTTTCAGGGACTACGAGCAGTACTTC
TRBD1 - TRBJ1-2 TRBV7-9 CASSLALDRARSGYTF TGTGCCAGCAGCTTAGCGCTTGACAGGGCCCGAAGTGGCTACACCTTC
- - TRBJ2-3 TRBV4-1 CASSQTDYYTDTQYF TGCGCCAGCAGCCAGACGGACTACTACACAGATACGCAGTATTTT
- - TRBJ2-1 TRBV10-2 CASSEEAGVDEQFF TGCGCCAGCAGTGAGGAAGCAGGGGTTGATGAGCAGTTCTTC
- few TRBJ1-3 TRBV27 CASKGAGNTIYF TGTGCCAGCAAAGGGGCTGGAAACACCATATATTTT
TRBD1 - TRBJ1-2 TRBV11-2 CASSLESLDRGPDGYTF TGTGCCAGCAGCTTAGAGTCTTTGGACAGGGGGCCGGATGGCTACACCTTC
- - TRBJ2-1 TRBV9 CASSGGTSHGNEQFF TGTGCCAGCAGTGGCGGGACCTCTCACGGGAATGAGCAGTTCTTC